Listed here are 18 T cell receptor beta chains from one sample, sequenced in a study of T cell repertoires in cytomegalovirus infection (dated by TCRdb to about 2019). Sequenced using an Illumina HiSeq 1500. TCRdb trimmed public reads at Q25 via fastp, called clones via MiXCR and kept in-frame beta chains. Here each entry gathers all rows of one CDR3 protein and keeps the most common genes and DNA. The sample table records about 260,000 distinct CDR3 sequences; roughly 15% of these occur just once. Around 8.8% of the sample is taken by the ten largest. Sequenced: PBMCs. The receptors here all came from a human donor in good health (CMV status not recorded). Some clones in this sample may be carry-over from other donors' samples.

This clonotype came up many times. V and J are TRBV12-3 or TRBV12-4 and TRBJ1-6; D is uncertain. This CDR3 contains 13 residues. Trimming stripped 1 base from V and 10 bases from J, with 8 bases between. CDR3 loop: CASSLGGSSPLHF. CDR3 sequence (DNA): TGTGCCAGCAGTTTAGGAGGGAGCTCACCCCTCCACTTT.

This rearrangement joins TRBV12-3 or TRBV12-4 to TRBJ2-1; 9 positions match TRBD2. The length of the CDR3 is 15 residues. Losses at the gene ends were 4 bases for V and 6 bases for J; bases not matched to a gene: 7. The CDR3 spells CASSSQWRGGNEQFF. DNA of the CDR3: TGTGCCAGCAGTTCCCAGTGGCGGGGGGGCAATGAGCAGTTCTTC.

This clonotype came up a few times. The chain links TRBV12-3 or TRBV12-4 to TRBJ1-2; a possible D gene is TRBD1 (5 bases). V was clipped by 6 bases and J by 2 bases, with 10 bases between them. This CDR3 has 13 amino acids. CDR3 sequence reads: CASSYGQNYGYTF. CDR3 DNA: TGTGCCAGCAGCTACGGACAAAACTATGGCTACACCTTC.

J is TRBJ2-1 and V is TRBV19; D possibly corresponds to TRBD1 (6 bases). CDR1 is LNHDA, CDR2 SQIVND, per germline (reference sequence). This CDR3 is built from 15 residues. Between the trimmed V and J ends, which lost 4 bases and 2 bases, there was a span of 12 bases. The CDR3 region has the DNA TGTGCCAGTAGTACGTACAGGGTGGCCTACAATGAGCAGTTCTTC. Amino acids: CASSTYRVAYNEQFF.

This clonotype was counted between two and nine times. The gene calls are TRBV5-6 and TRBJ2-4; D uncertain. Germline-derived CDR1 and CDR2 are SGHDT and YYEEEE. This CDR3 has 13 amino acids. The V end lost 10 bases, the J end lost 2 bases, and 13 bases lay between the germline ends. CDR3 nucleotides: TGTGCCTCCAACGAGGTGACCAAAAACATTCAGTACTTC. It is translated as CASNEVTKNIQYF.

As to this clonotype: Given a much more abundant clone one base away, this may be a read error. This chain connects TRBV5-6 to TRBJ2-2; D call uncertain. Deletions cut 0 bases from V and 0 bases from J, with 12 bases between. Germline CDR1 is SGHDT and CDR2 is YYEEEE. The CDR3 covers 17 residues. The CDR3 spells CASSLGPATTNTGELFF. CDR3 nucleotides: TGTGCCAGCAGCTTGGGTCCCGCGACCACGAACACCGGGGAGCTGTTTTTT.

This clonotype was seen repeatedly, ten times or more. The CDR3 DNA sequence: TGTGCCAGCAGTGAATCGGGGACAGGGCGCACAGATACGCAGTATTTT. Translation gives CASSESGTGRTDTQYF. The gene calls are TRBV2 and TRBJ2-3, with 9 bases fitting TRBD1. CDR1 is SNHLY, CDR2 FYNNEI, per germline. V dropped 2 bases and J dropped 1; count of bases not matched to a gene: 4. The CDR3 runs to 16 residues. The variable domain in full, with the rest retrieved from reference TRBV2 and TRBJ2-3, is EPEVTQTPSHQVTQMGQEVILRCVPISNHLYFYWYRQILGQKVEFLVSFYNNEISEKSEIFDDQFSVERPDGSNFTLKIRSTKLEDSAMYFCASSESGTGRTDTQYFGPGTRLTVL.

Of note for this clonotype: Possible read error: a much larger clone is one base away. The J gene is TRBJ1-1, the V gene TRBV20-1, with 8 bases fitting TRBD1. This CDR3 region has 13 residues. Germline CDR1 DFQATT, CDR2 SNEGSKA (reference sequence). This CDR3 is CSATRAGGTEASF. CDR3 nucleotides: TGCAGTGCTACCCGGGCAGGGGGCACTGAAGCTTCCTTT.

This clonotype was found a few times. The V call is TRBV10-3, the J call TRBJ2-3; 10 bases align to TRBD2. Unmatched junction bases numbered 6, after V lost 2 bases and J lost 4 bases. Germline loops: CDR1 ENHRY, CDR2 SYGVKD. There are 16 residues in the CDR3. The CDR3 nucleotides read TGTGCCATCAGTGAGAGAGCGGGAGGGCCTTCAGATACGCAGTATTTT. Amino acids: CAISERAGGPSDTQYF.

This clonotype was seen many times. This rearrangement joins TRBV28 to TRBJ2-5, with D possibly being TRBD2 (5 bases). Germline lookup yields CDR1 MDHEN and CDR2 SYDVKM. The V end was cut by 9 bases, the J end by 1 base, with 9 bases between. The CDR3 consists of 12 residues. CDR3 in amino acids: CASEGPQETQYF. For the CDR3, the DNA is TGTGCCAGTGAGGGCCCCCAAGAGACCCAGTACTTC.

The V call is TRBV24-1, the J call TRBJ2-1; D unresolved. This CDR3 has 12 amino acids. Germline V gene sequence: CDR1 KGHDR, CDR2 SFDVKD. V lost 6 bases to trimming and J lost 8 bases, with 10 bases between them. CDR3 sequence reads: CATSRSRDEQFF. Written as DNA, the CDR3 is TGTGCCACCAGTCGGAGTAGGGATGAGCAGTTCTTC.

V is TRBV20-1 and J is TRBJ1-5, with D possibly matching TRBD1 (6 bases). Trimming removed 0 bases from V and 2 bases from J, with 11 bases in between. Germline-derived CDR1 and CDR2 are DFQATT and SNEGSKA (reference sequence). The CDR3 extends over 15 amino acids. Here the CDR3 DNA reads TGCAGTGCTAGAGACTACAGGGTTGGCAATCAGCCCCAGCATTTT. This codes for CSARDYRVGNQPQHF.

This clonotype showed up just a few times. The J gene is TRBJ1-2, the V gene TRBV29-1; 9 nucleotides line up with TRBD1. Trimming at V came to 8 bases and at J to 3 bases, leaving 10 bases not matched to a gene. Per germline, CDR1 SQVTM and CDR2 ANQGSEA. The CDR3 totals 14 residues. Here the CDR3 reads CSFSLTGGDYGYTF. CDR3 sequence (DNA): TGCAGCTTCTCACTCACAGGGGGCGACTATGGCTACACCTTC.

About this clonotype: A much more abundant neighbour one base away suggests this may be a read error. The genes are TRBV6-5 and TRBJ1-2; 8 bases align to TRBD1. Germline V gene lookup returns CDR1 MNHEY and CDR2 SVGAGI. The CDR3 is made up of 14 amino acids. CDR3: CASGLQGGSYGYAF. The CDR3 DNA follows: TGTGCCAGCGGGTTACAGGGGGGGAGCTATGGCTACGCCTTC.

This clonotype showed up many times. The CDR3 reads CASSLDPGQSYEQYF. The CDR3 DNA reads as TGTGCCAGCAGCTTAGATCCCGGGCAGTCCTACGAGCAGTACTTC. V and J are TRBV7-2 and TRBJ2-7; D is uncertain. Germline V lookup: CDR1 SGHTA, CDR2 FQGNSA. Trimming cost V 1 base and J 1 base, with 11 bases left between them. This CDR3 spans 15 amino acids.

Of note for this clonotype: This may come from a read error, since a much larger clone is one base off. The chain carries TRBV7-3 and TRBJ1-2; D not certain. This CDR3 is built from 13 residues. Trimming took off 7 bases at V and 8 bases at J, with 17 bases between the two ends. Looked up from germline, CDR1 is SGHTA and CDR2 is FQGTGA. The chain's CDR3 is CASISSAAGGYTF. The CDR3, as DNA: TGTGCCAGCATCTCCTCAGCAGCCGGAGGCTACACCTTC.

The table lists this clonotype with many counts. The gene calls are TRBV6-2 or TRBV6-3 and TRBJ2-1; TRBD2 matches at 14 bases. The trim removed 6 bases at V and 8 bases at J, leaving 6 bases unmatched. Germline CDR1 MNHEY, CDR2 SVGEGT. This CDR3 has 15 amino acids. CDR3 nucleotide sequence: TGTGCCAGCAGACAAGGACTAGCGGGGGGCTATGAGCAGTTCTTC. Encoded protein: CASRQGLAGGYEQFF.

This clonotype was detected many times. The chain joins TRBV29-1 to TRBJ2-5; a possible D gene is TRBD1 (6 bases). Germline V gene lookup returns CDR1 SQVTM and CDR2 ANQGSEA. The CDR3 contains 11 residues. The germline V and J ends were trimmed by 7 bases and 5 bases, with 11 bases remaining between them. The CDR3 region is CSANRVETQYF. The CDR3 DNA reads as TGCAGCGCTAACAGGGTGGAGACCCAGTACTTC.